Listed below are T cell receptor beta chains from one sample, sequenced in a study of T cells in tuberculosis. Using immunoSEQ multiplex PCR, the repertoire was profiled, and TCRdb retains in-frame clones only, with some absent. The profile covers nearly 60,000 clones, with roughly 88% appearing a single time and around a fifth taken by the ten largest. The sample comprised CD1b-GMM tetramer-negative cells sorted from PBMCs. Receptors were obtained from an adult woman with latent tuberculosis. Each CDR3 is given with its conserved first and last residue. Fields, in order: clone size, D gene, J gene, V gene, CDR3 DNA, CDR3 protein. A D gene is named only where the DNA matches it firmly. Clone size is shown for a subset of rows, as once, few, many or a class of expanded clone.

clone size: once
D gene: TRBD1
J gene: TRBJ1-2
V gene: TRBV28
CDR3 DNA: TGTGCCAGCAGTTCCCATCTCGGACAGGGGGACCATGGCTACACCTTC
CDR3 protein: CASSSHLGQGDHGYTF

clone size: NA
D gene: NA
J gene: TRBJ2-7
V gene: TRBV6-5
CDR3 DNA: TGTGCCAGCAGTGGCGGGACCGGGTACGAGCAGTACTTC
CDR3 protein: CASSGGTGYEQYF

clone size: NA
D gene: NA
J gene: TRBJ2-3
V gene: TRBV5-1
CDR3 DNA: TGCGCCAGCAGCCCCGGGACTCTCACTAGCACAGATACGCAGTATTTT
CDR3 protein: CASSPGTLTSTDTQYF

clone size: few
D gene: NA
J gene: TRBJ1-3
V gene: TRBV7-2
CDR3 DNA: TGTGCCAGCAGCTTGGGGGCCCACTCTGGAAACACCATATATTTT
CDR3 protein: CASSLGAHSGNTIYF

clone size: NA
D gene: TRBD2
J gene: TRBJ2-7
V gene: TRBV7-2
CDR3 DNA: TGTGCCAGCAGCCTAAGACTAGCGGGGGCCGATGAGCAGTACTTC
CDR3 protein: CASSLRLAGADEQYF

clone size: NA
D gene: NA
J gene: TRBJ2-1
V gene: TRBV30
CDR3 DNA: TGTGCCGTAAGGGCCTGGGGCGGGGGCGATGAGCAGTTCTTC
CDR3 protein: CAVRAWGGGDEQFF

clone size: NA
D gene: TRBD1
J gene: TRBJ1-6
V gene: TRBV7-9
CDR3 DNA: TGTGCCAGCAACCCCTCCACAGGGGGCGGGTCACCCCTCCACTTT
CDR3 protein: CASNPSTGGGSPLHF

clone size: few
D gene: TRBD2
J gene: TRBJ2-5
V gene: TRBV28
CDR3 DNA: TGTGCCAGCAGTTCCCTTTCGGGGGGAGTAGGGGAGACCCAGTACTTC
CDR3 protein: CASSSLSGGVGETQYF

clone size: NA
D gene: NA
J gene: TRBJ2-3
V gene: TRBV7-9
CDR3 DNA: TGTGCCAGCAGCTCCAACAGGGATTTGGTAGCAGATACGCAGTATTTT
CDR3 protein: CASSSNRDLVADTQYF

clone size: few
D gene: NA
J gene: TRBJ1-4
V gene: TRBV4-1
CDR3 DNA: TGCGCCAGCAGCCAAGATCGGGGTTCGGGGAGTGAAAAACTGTTTTTT
CDR3 protein: CASSQDRGSGSEKLFF

clone size: NA
D gene: NA
J gene: TRBJ2-1
V gene: TRBV29-1
CDR3 DNA: TGCAGCGTGGCCGGGACTCCGCCGGACTACAATGAGCAGTTCTTC
CDR3 protein: CSVAGTPPDYNEQFF

clone size: NA
D gene: NA
J gene: TRBJ2-3
V gene: TRBV5-6
CDR3 DNA: TGTGCCAGCAGCCAGAATTGGGATACGCAGTATTTT
CDR3 protein: CASSQNWDTQYF

clone size: NA
D gene: NA
J gene: TRBJ1-6
V gene: TRBV2
CDR3 DNA: TGTGCCAGCAGTGAAGTGGGCACTGCCGCCTCACCCCTCCACTTT
CDR3 protein: CASSEVGTAASPLHF

clone size: NA
D gene: NA
J gene: TRBJ1-3
V gene: TRBV7-8
CDR3 DNA: TGTGCCAGCAGCTTAGCGTTACAAGTGCCCGGAAACACCATATATTTT
CDR3 protein: CASSLALQVPGNTIYF

clone size: NA
D gene: NA
J gene: TRBJ2-1
V gene: TRBV21-1
CDR3 DNA: TGTGCCAGCAGCAAAAACGGCGGGAGGTCTAATGAGCAGTTCTTC
CDR3 protein: CASSKNGGRSNEQFF

clone size: once
D gene: NA
J gene: TRBJ1-2
V gene: TRBV5-1
CDR3 DNA: TGCGCCAGCAGCTTGGGTGGCAACTATGGCTACACCTTC
CDR3 protein: CASSLGGNYGYTF